This TCR beta chain comes out of a study of human T cells and chemical hapten exposure. Study context: Across samples, TCR yields varied, mostly owing to small differences in pooled library volumes.

TCRdb called the RACE reads again in MiXCR, with one record for every CDR3 protein. Among 84,000 or so distinct CDR3 sequences listed, 8.5% were seen once. Documented time point: pre-sensitization, week 0. Treatment reported: therapeutic diphenylcyclopropenone sensitization with weekly scalp DPC. As regards this clonotype: A much bigger clone sits one base away, suggesting this may be a read error.

This CDR3 has 14 amino acids. V dropped 9 bases and J dropped 2; count of bases not matched to a gene: 9. The germline V gene has CDR1 MDHEN and CDR2 SYDVKM. The sequencing used whole blood, collected in connection with sensitization to the hapten diphenylcyclopropenone (DPC). V is TRBV28 and J is TRBJ1-2; 7 nucleotides line up with TRBD1. The clonotype originates from a man aged 40-49 years with alopecia areata. Some clones in this sample may be carry-over from other donors' samples. The CDR3 DNA reads as TGTGCCAGGAGGCCGACAGGGACAAACTATGGCTACACCTTC. Its translation is CARRPTGTNYGYTF.